This TCR beta chain is from a study of T cell clonality in common variable immunodeficiency. The CDR3 is made up of 16 amino acids. The V segment lost 0 bases and the J segment 2 bases; nucleotides outside the gene matches: 8. CDR1 SGHRS and CDR2 YFSETQ come from the germline V gene. Caucasian heritage predominated among both patients and controls. Study-level points and caveats: CVID subjects showed higher TCRbeta clonality than healthy controls. Patient heterogeneity in the CVID cohort limited correlations between repertoire features and clinical complications.

This clone has at least ten counts. Its antigen is as yet unknown. Sequencing ends 3 residues short of the CDR3 end; the germline J gene provides the rest. Equal genomic DNA amounts from CVID and control samples were sequenced. Measured with immunoSEQ multiplex PCR; TCRdb has only the in-frame clones, and not every one. Altogether under 50,000 clones were found in the sample, and no singletons occur. The receptor's source is a person aged 18 to 75 in good health. The V gene is TRBV5-1, the J gene TRBJ2-7; 7 bases are shared with TRBD1. Sequencing used peripheral blood mononuclear cells. The CDR3 protein is CASSLAIGTATYEQYF. CDR3 DNA (partial): TGCGCCAGCAGCTTGGCCATCGGGACAGCGACCTACGAG.